These T cell receptor beta chains were read from a single sample in a study of CD8 T cells in ankylosing spondylitis. TCRdb reprocessed the 5' RACE reads with MiXCR, giving one entry per CDR3 protein. The sample lists roughly 35,000 distinct CDR3 sequences, approximately 11% seen once, with 20% to 25% in the top ten. The sequenced sample consisted of synovial fluid, either unsorted or a sorted T cell fraction (not recorded which). Receptor source: a male donor with ankylosing spondylitis. CDR3s include the opening cysteine and the closing phenylalanine or tryptophan. The D gene is left open where the match is weak. Size tells how often a clone was seen (once, few, many) or the class of an expanded clone, and some rows leave it out.

V	D	J	size	CDR3	DNA
TRBV7-6	TRBD2	TRBJ2-3	-	CASSLSSGGSPDTQYF	TGTGCCAGCAGCTTATCTAGCGGCGGGTCCCCAGATACGCAGTATTTT
TRBV6-1	-	TRBJ1-2	many	CASSTTFRAWDYGYTF	TGTGCCAGCAGTACAACGTTCCGGGCCTGGGACTATGGCTACACCTTC
TRBV20-1	-	TRBJ1-1	few	CSAQPPGPTGTEAFF	TGCAGTGCTCAACCCCCCGGGCCCACAGGCACTGAAGCTTTCTTT
TRBV12-3/TRBV12-4	-	TRBJ1-5	few	CASSALPVANQPQHF	TGTGCCAGCAGTGCCCTCCCGGTTGCGAATCAGCCCCAGCATTTT
TRBV12-3/TRBV12-4	-	TRBJ2-7	-	CASSLIGYEQYF	TGTGCCAGCAGTTTGATCGGCTACGAGCAGTACTTC
TRBV12-5	-	TRBJ2-7	-	CASGSWGGQGDVTYEQYF	TGTGCTAGTGGTTCCTGGGGGGGCCAGGGGGATGTAACCTACGAGCAGTACTTC
TRBV11-3	TRBD2	TRBJ2-1	few	CASSGAGVPFNEQFF	TGTGCCAGCTCTGGGGCGGGAGTACCCTTCAATGAGCAGTTCTTC
TRBV3-1	TRBD2	TRBJ2-3	few	CASSQGTGGSTDTQYF	TGTGCCAGCAGCCAAGGCACGGGGGGGAGCACAGATACGCAGTATTTT
TRBV20-1	-	TRBJ2-1	-	CSASIARSYNEQFF	TGCAGTGCTAGCATAGCGAGGTCCTACAATGAGCAGTTCTTC
TRBV5-1	TRBD2	TRBJ2-7	-	CASSPEPSGRRYEQYF	TGCGCCAGCAGCCCCGAACCCAGCGGGAGACGTTACGAGCAGTACTTC
TRBV7-9	-	TRBJ2-7	many	CASSPLYEQYF	TGTGCCAGCAGCCCTCTCTACGAGCAGTACTTC
TRBV27	TRBD2	TRBJ2-1	many	CASSILAGGNNEQFF	TGTGCCAGCAGTATACTAGCGGGAGGAAACAATGAGCAGTTCTTC